These T cell receptor beta chains were read from a single sample in a study of cytomegalovirus exposure and HLA in healthy donors. Sequenced by immunoSEQ multiplex PCR; TCRdb stores in-frame clones only, minus some. The sample has tens of thousands of clones, less than 80% seen once. Sample: PBMCs. The receptors derive from a woman between 45 and 65 years old in good health and CMV-seropositive. CDR3s include the opening cysteine and the closing phenylalanine or tryptophan. The D gene is left open where the match is weak. Expanded clones get a size class; other rows say once, few or many, or leave the size out.

D gene: TRBD1; V gene: TRBV9; J gene: TRBJ2-7; clone size: NA; CDR3 DNA: TGTGCCAGCAGCCCGAAAGTGGGACAGAACCACGAGCAGTACTTC; CDR3 protein: CASSPKVGQNHEQYF
D gene: NA; V gene: TRBV6-1; J gene: TRBJ1-6; clone size: NA; CDR3 DNA: TGTGCCAGCAGTGAAGTAGATGCTGGACTAACGGGTTCACCCCTCCACTTT; CDR3 protein: CASSEVDAGLTGSPLHF
D gene: NA; V gene: TRBV5-4; J gene: TRBJ2-5; clone size: NA; CDR3 DNA: TGTGCCAGCAGCTTGGCGACAGACCAAGAGACCCAGTACTTC; CDR3 protein: CASSLATDQETQYF
D gene: TRBD1; V gene: TRBV25-1; J gene: TRBJ2-2; clone size: NA; CDR3 DNA: TGTGCCAGCAGTACACCAGGGGGTGCCGGGGAGCTGTTTTTT; CDR3 protein: CASSTPGGAGELFF
D gene: TRBD2; V gene: TRBV28; J gene: TRBJ2-7; clone size: NA; CDR3 DNA: TGTGCCAGCAGTTTGCGTACTAGCGGGGGTGTTCGGTACGAGCAGTACTTC; CDR3 protein: CASSLRTSGGVRYEQYF
D gene: TRBD2; V gene: TRBV28; J gene: TRBJ2-5; clone size: NA; CDR3 DNA: TGTGCCAGCAGTTTAAGTGTAGCGGGAGATCAAGAGACCCAGTACTTC; CDR3 protein: CASSLSVAGDQETQYF
D gene: TRBD1; V gene: TRBV9; J gene: TRBJ1-2; clone size: NA; CDR3 DNA: TGTGCCAGCAGCTCTTGGACAGGGGCTGAACACGGCTACACCTTC; CDR3 protein: CASSSWTGAEHGYTF
D gene: TRBD1; V gene: TRBV15; J gene: TRBJ1-1; clone size: NA; CDR3 DNA: TGTGCCACCACCTACGACAGGGGGGCGACTGAAGCTTTCTTT; CDR3 protein: CATTYDRGATEAFF
D gene: NA; V gene: TRBV27; J gene: TRBJ1-2; clone size: few; CDR3 DNA: TGTGCCAGCAGTTTAAGTGGGCCGACAGGCTATGGCTACACCTTC; CDR3 protein: CASSLSGPTGYGYTF
D gene: NA; V gene: TRBV27; J gene: TRBJ1-1; clone size: NA; CDR3 DNA: TGTGCCTCTAGGGGGGGTGGCGTGAACACTGAAGCTTTCTTT; CDR3 protein: CASRGGGVNTEAFF
D gene: TRBD1; V gene: TRBV7-9; J gene: TRBJ1-6; clone size: NA; CDR3 DNA: TGTGCCAGCAGCTTCGGACAGGATAATTCACCCCTCCACTTT; CDR3 protein: CASSFGQDNSPLHF
D gene: TRBD1; V gene: TRBV30; J gene: TRBJ1-2; clone size: NA; CDR3 DNA: TGTGCCTGGGGGACAGGGGGCTGGGGTGGCTACACCTTC; CDR3 protein: CAWGTGGWGGYTF
D gene: TRBD2; V gene: TRBV16; J gene: TRBJ2-7; clone size: NA; CDR3 DNA: TGTGCCAGCAGCCAATCGGCACTAGCGGGGTTCTACGAGCAGTACTTC; CDR3 protein: CASSQSALAGFYEQYF
D gene: TRBD2; V gene: TRBV5-6; J gene: TRBJ2-1; clone size: NA; CDR3 DNA: TGTGCCAGCAGCTTGGCCGGGGGGGGGCCCAATGAGCAGTTCTTC; CDR3 protein: CASSLAGGGPNEQFF
D gene: TRBD1; V gene: TRBV27; J gene: TRBJ1-5; clone size: few; CDR3 DNA: TGTGCCAGCAGTCCAGGGGGAGTGGGCAATCAGCCCCAGCATTTT; CDR3 protein: CASSPGGVGNQPQHF
D gene: NA; V gene: TRBV4-2; J gene: TRBJ1-2; clone size: few; CDR3 DNA: TGTGCCCGAGCCAGGGTCCATGGCTACACCTTC; CDR3 protein: CARARVHGYTF
D gene: NA; V gene: TRBV15; J gene: TRBJ1-1; clone size: NA; CDR3 DNA: TGTGCCACCAGCAGAGATGGGGCCTGGACTGAAGCTTTCTTT; CDR3 protein: CATSRDGAWTEAFF
D gene: NA; V gene: TRBV19; J gene: TRBJ1-1; clone size: NA; CDR3 DNA: TGTGCCAGTAGTACCGACTCTCTCATCAACACTGAAGCTTTCTTT; CDR3 protein: CASSTDSLINTEAFF
D gene: NA; V gene: TRBV5-1; J gene: TRBJ1-1; clone size: NA; CDR3 DNA: TGCGCCAGCGGCACGAGACAGATGTCAGCTGAAGCTTTCTTT; CDR3 protein: CASGTRQMSAEAFF
D gene: NA; V gene: TRBV5-6; J gene: TRBJ1-3; clone size: NA; CDR3 DNA: TGTGCCAGCAGCTTGGGACTCATCTCTGGAAACACCATATATTTT; CDR3 protein: CASSLGLISGNTIYF
D gene: TRBD1; V gene: TRBV6-5; J gene: TRBJ1-2; clone size: NA; CDR3 DNA: TGTGCCAGCAGTTACTGGGAAACAGGGGGCAACTATGGCTACACCTTC; CDR3 protein: CASSYWETGGNYGYTF
D gene: NA; V gene: TRBV5-1; J gene: TRBJ2-7; clone size: NA; CDR3 DNA: TGCGCCAGCAGCTTGGAAGGGGGCGGGAACGAGCAGTACTTC; CDR3 protein: CASSLEGGGNEQYF
D gene: TRBD1; V gene: TRBV30; J gene: TRBJ1-1; clone size: NA; CDR3 DNA: TGTGCCTGGAGTTTCTGGACAGGGCTAAAGACTGAAGCTTTCTTT; CDR3 protein: CAWSFWTGLKTEAFF
D gene: NA; V gene: TRBV2; J gene: TRBJ2-7; clone size: NA; CDR3 DNA: TGTGCCAGCAGTGGAGGGTTGAGGACCTACGAGCAGTACTTC; CDR3 protein: CASSGGLRTYEQYF
D gene: NA; V gene: TRBV30; J gene: TRBJ1-1; clone size: NA; CDR3 DNA: TGTGCCTGGAGCTCGGGATATCCCTCCAACACTGAAGCTTTCTTT; CDR3 protein: CAWSSGYPSNTEAFF
D gene: NA; V gene: TRBV6-1; J gene: TRBJ2-2; clone size: NA; CDR3 DNA: TGTGCCAGCAGAGGGGACATTAACACCGGGGAGCTGTTTTTT; CDR3 protein: CASRGDINTGELFF
D gene: TRBD2; V gene: TRBV28; J gene: TRBJ2-7; clone size: few; CDR3 DNA: TGTGCCAGCAGTTGGACTAGCGGGTCCTCCTACGAGCAGTACTTC; CDR3 protein: CASSWTSGSSYEQYF
D gene: NA; V gene: TRBV5-8; J gene: TRBJ1-2; clone size: NA; CDR3 DNA: TGTGCCAGCAGCTTCGGCTATGGCTACACCTTC; CDR3 protein: CASSFGYGYTF
D gene: TRBD1; V gene: TRBV29-1; J gene: TRBJ1-1; clone size: NA; CDR3 DNA: TGCAGCGTCCACGACAGGGTCACTGAAGCTTTCTTT; CDR3 protein: CSVHDRVTEAFF
D gene: TRBD1; V gene: TRBV29-1; J gene: TRBJ2-7; clone size: NA; CDR3 DNA: TGCAGCGTTGAAGACCCCGGGACAGGGTCCTACGAGCAGTACTTC; CDR3 protein: CSVEDPGTGSYEQYF
D gene: TRBD1; V gene: TRBV18; J gene: TRBJ1-2; clone size: NA; CDR3 DNA: TGTGCCAGCTCACCAGACAGGGAGGCCAATGGCTACACCTTC; CDR3 protein: CASSPDREANGYTF
D gene: NA; V gene: TRBV5-1; J gene: TRBJ2-3; clone size: NA; CDR3 DNA: TGCGCCAGCAGCTTGGCCAAAGTGGGCGGGGAATCCACAGATACGCAGTATTTT; CDR3 protein: CASSLAKVGGESTDTQYF
D gene: NA; V gene: TRBV6-5; J gene: TRBJ1-6; clone size: NA; CDR3 DNA: TGTGCCAGCAGTTACACGGGCGGGCGGGCGTTTTCACCCCTCCACTTT; CDR3 protein: CASSYTGGRAFSPLHF
D gene: TRBD1; V gene: TRBV6-5; J gene: TRBJ1-2; clone size: NA; CDR3 DNA: TGTGCCAGCAGCGCGACAGGGGAATCGGCCTATGGCTACACCTTC; CDR3 protein: CASSATGESAYGYTF
D gene: NA; V gene: TRBV28; J gene: TRBJ2-6; clone size: NA; CDR3 DNA: TGTGCCAGCAGTTCCCGGGACTCCAGCTCTGGGGCCAACGTCCTGACTTTC; CDR3 protein: CASSSRDSSSGANVLTF
D gene: NA; V gene: TRBV6-5; J gene: TRBJ2-1; clone size: NA; CDR3 DNA: TGTGCCAGCAGTTACCGTCTGATCGACGGGGGGCAGTTCTTC; CDR3 protein: CASSYRLIDGGQFF
D gene: TRBD1; V gene: TRBV7-8; J gene: TRBJ1-2; clone size: few; CDR3 DNA: TGTGCCAGCAGCCCCCTGGGACAGGGGAACTATGGCTACACCTTC; CDR3 protein: CASSPLGQGNYGYTF
D gene: NA; V gene: TRBV15; J gene: TRBJ1-1; clone size: NA; CDR3 DNA: TGTGCCACCAGCAGAGATCCCGCTACGTGGGAAGCTTTCTTT; CDR3 protein: CATSRDPATWEAFF
D gene: NA; V gene: TRBV9; J gene: TRBJ2-5; clone size: NA; CDR3 DNA: TGTGCCAGCAGCGTAGGAACCGGGGAGCAAGAGACCCAGTACTTC; CDR3 protein: CASSVGTGEQETQYF
D gene: TRBD1; V gene: TRBV19; J gene: TRBJ1-1; clone size: NA; CDR3 DNA: TGTGCCAGTAGTATAACAGGGACAGCGAACACTGAAGCTTTCTTT; CDR3 protein: CASSITGTANTEAFF
D gene: TRBD2; V gene: TRBV7-9; J gene: TRBJ2-7; clone size: NA; CDR3 DNA: TGTGCCAGCAGCCTCCCGACTAGCCAACTCTCCTACGAGCAGTACTTC; CDR3 protein: CASSLPTSQLSYEQYF
D gene: TRBD1; V gene: TRBV2; J gene: TRBJ1-2; clone size: NA; CDR3 DNA: TGTGCCAGCAGTGAATGGACAGGGGGCGGTGGCTATGGCTACACCTTC; CDR3 protein: CASSEWTGGGGYGYTF
D gene: TRBD2; V gene: TRBV6-5; J gene: TRBJ2-1; clone size: once; CDR3 DNA: TGTGCCAGCAGCCCGACTAGCGGGTCTATCAATGAGCAGTTCTTC; CDR3 protein: CASSPTSGSINEQFF
D gene: NA; V gene: TRBV11-2; J gene: TRBJ2-7; clone size: once; CDR3 DNA: TGTGCCAGCAGCCCCGACAGAGTATCCTACGAGCAGTACTTC; CDR3 protein: CASSPDRVSYEQYF
D gene: TRBD1; V gene: TRBV30; J gene: TRBJ1-3; clone size: NA; CDR3 DNA: TGTGCCTGGAGTCCCCGGGACAGAGTAAATTTAGCCGGAAACACCATATATTTT; CDR3 protein: CAWSPRDRVNLAGNTIYF
D gene: NA; V gene: TRBV7-3; J gene: TRBJ2-2; clone size: once; CDR3 DNA: TGTGCCAGCAGCCCCCCGCCCAGTGCGGGGAAGACCGGGGAGCTGTTTTTT; CDR3 protein: CASSPPPSAGKTGELFF
D gene: TRBD2; V gene: TRBV4-2; J gene: TRBJ2-7; clone size: NA; CDR3 DNA: TGTGCCAGCAGCCAAGAGGGGGGGGCCTACGAGCAGTACTTC; CDR3 protein: CASSQEGGAYEQYF
D gene: NA; V gene: TRBV5-4; J gene: TRBJ1-3; clone size: few; CDR3 DNA: TGTGCCAGCAGCTTGGCGGACAAAGGAAACACCATATATTTT; CDR3 protein: CASSLADKGNTIYF
D gene: TRBD1; V gene: TRBV2; J gene: TRBJ1-2; clone size: once; CDR3 DNA: TGTGCCAGCACCCCAGACAGGGTGAACTATGGCTACACCTTC; CDR3 protein: CASTPDRVNYGYTF
D gene: NA; V gene: TRBV6-5; J gene: TRBJ2-1; clone size: NA; CDR3 DNA: TGTGCCAGCAGTCCCCCCGGGGCAGGGGAAAATGAGCAGTTCTTC; CDR3 protein: CASSPPGAGENEQFF
D gene: TRBD1; V gene: TRBV7-9; J gene: TRBJ1-1; clone size: few; CDR3 DNA: TGTGCCAGCAGCTTGGGGCGGACAGGGGGGAGCACTGAAGCTTTCTTT; CDR3 protein: CASSLGRTGGSTEAFF
D gene: TRBD2; V gene: TRBV4-3; J gene: TRBJ2-3; clone size: NA; CDR3 DNA: TGCGCCAGCAGCCAAGGACTAGCGGGGGTTTCCGATACGCAGTATTTT; CDR3 protein: CASSQGLAGVSDTQYF
D gene: TRBD2; V gene: TRBV27; J gene: TRBJ2-7; clone size: few; CDR3 DNA: TGTGCCAGCAGTTTATCGGGGGGGGAGTACTCCTACGAGCAGTACTTC; CDR3 protein: CASSLSGGEYSYEQYF
D gene: NA; V gene: TRBV10-2; J gene: TRBJ2-5; clone size: NA; CDR3 DNA: TGCGCCAGCAGTGAGTCAGTTAGGGGAGGCAGGGAGACCCAGTACTTC; CDR3 protein: CASSESVRGGRETQYF
D gene: TRBD2; V gene: TRBV7-2; J gene: TRBJ2-5; clone size: NA; CDR3 DNA: TGTGCCAGCAGCGCATCCGGGACTACTGTGGAGACCCAGTACTTC; CDR3 protein: CASSASGTTVETQYF
D gene: TRBD1; V gene: TRBV9; J gene: TRBJ2-1; clone size: NA; CDR3 DNA: TGTGCCAGCAGCGACGGGACAGGGGTCGATGAGCAGTTCTTC; CDR3 protein: CASSDGTGVDEQFF
D gene: NA; V gene: TRBV11-2; J gene: TRBJ1-1; clone size: NA; CDR3 DNA: TGTGCCAGCAGCACCTGGGGCGGATCGCAGGGCGGCACTGAAGCTTTCTTT; CDR3 protein: CASSTWGGSQGGTEAFF
D gene: TRBD1; V gene: TRBV5-4; J gene: TRBJ2-6; clone size: NA; CDR3 DNA: TGTGCCAGCAGCCAGACAGGGTCTGGGGCCAACGTCCTGACTTTC; CDR3 protein: CASSQTGSGANVLTF
D gene: NA; V gene: TRBV19; J gene: TRBJ1-2; clone size: NA; CDR3 DNA: TGTGCCAGTAGTATAAATCAGGGCGCCTCAAACTATGGCTACACCTTC; CDR3 protein: CASSINQGASNYGYTF
D gene: NA; V gene: TRBV19; J gene: TRBJ2-7; clone size: NA; CDR3 DNA: TGTGCCAGTAGTACTCCCAAGGGGGGGTACTACGAGCAGTACTTC; CDR3 protein: CASSTPKGGYYEQYF